This TCR beta chain comes out of a study of T cells after yellow fever vaccination (dated by TCRdb to the late 2010s). Notes on the research overall: Libraries from fractions with low cell numbers were prepared with the SMART-Seq v4 Ultra Low Input RNA kit. Bulk TCR alpha and beta repertoires were sequenced longitudinally to track T-cell clones before and after primary and booster YFV17D yellow fever vaccination. Two healthy male donors, one aged 18 to 30 and one aged 30 to 40 years, made up the cohort. Blood was drawn at multiple timepoints before and after primary and secondary immunization, with bulk PBMC replicates and cell subsets isolated.

The treatment or condition label corresponds to: live attenuated yellow fever vaccine strain. PBMCs were isolated from peripheral blood using a standard Ficoll-Paque protocol. CD4 and CD8 T-cell fractions were isolated with Dynabeads CD4 and CD8 positive selection kits. TriZol was used to extract RNA from bulk PBMCs, CD4 and CD8 fractions, and dextramer-positive and dextramer-negative fractions. TCR cDNA was made using 5'RACE template switching, a step that added a universal primer site and unique molecular identifiers. cDNA synthesis was primed from both the TCR alpha and TCR beta constant segments. Library amplification involved two PCR steps, and the second step added sample barcodes and sequencing adapters. Sequencing of libraries was performed on Illumina HiSeq 2500 (2x100 bp) or NovaSeq (2x150 bp). As for how the authors treated the data: Demultiplexing of reads and collapsing into UMI consensus sequences were performed with MIGEC, and V(D)J alignment was carried out with MiXCR. Using edgeR on replicate PBMC samples, clonotypes were called vaccine-responding if FDR was below 0.01 and the log2 fold change was above 5 up to day 15. Each bulk clonotype was labeled CD4 or CD8 based on which sequenced repertoire, CD4 or CD8, contained the clonotype at higher abundance. TCRdb reran the public reads through fastp at Q25 and MiXCR, keeping productive beta chains. Rows with a matching CDR3 protein are joined into one entry that keeps the most common DNA and genes. The V and J calls here are based on TCRdb, not the publication. The sample includes 250,000 or so distinct CDR3 sequences, with about 7.1% observed a single time. The ten largest make up about 0.85% of the sample.

In this sample, this clonotype turned up many times. The clone's antigen remains unknown. Per-base qualities were not stored, and no clone one base away is much larger. The research as a whole found: Compared with the primary T-cell response, the secondary T-cell response was faster but weaker, reaching its peak on day 5 rather than on day 15. FACS-sorted repertoires could contain abundant contaminating clonotypes from the bulk population, so computational filtering was required. After the booster, most of the clones that had expanded following primary vaccination were detected again (96% of CD4 and roughly 90% of CD8), which suggests that memory was broadly maintained. The study included only a couple of donors, which limits how far the findings can be generalized. A small fraction of clonotypes appeared in both the CD4 and CD8 compartments, likely as a result of convergent recombination.

This sequence was found in a man aged 25 to 40 who received the YFV17D yellow fever vaccine. This specimen consisted of CD4+ T cells sorted from PBMCs, obtained 15 days after the yellow fever booster vaccination.

Here is the DNA: TGTGCCAGCAGTCCGCTCCGGACAGGAACCTACAATGAGCAGTTCTTC. Translated, it gives CASSPLRTGTYNEQFF. The sequence joins TRBV12-3 or TRBV12-4 to TRBJ2-1; 7 middle bases align to TRBD1. Unmatched junction bases come to 9, with V trimmed by 5 bases and J by 2 bases. The CDR3 measures 16 amino acids from cysteine to phenylalanine. Of the read, only the CDR3 DNA is kept; its 48 bases are in frame from base 1.